This TCR beta chain was identified during a study of blood T cell repertoires in COVID-19. The overall study: Samples taken during acute and convalescent COVID-19 were collected in the United States, Italy and Spain. T cells, B-cell-depleted T cells, or PBMCs provided the cDNA or gDNA that served as material.

Generated by immunoSEQ multiplex PCR, the TCRdb table keeps only in-frame clones and is missing some. This table has under 300,000 clones, about 83% appearing once. V was pared by 7 bases and J by 7 bases, with 5 bases of the junction left unmatched. This CDR3 has 12 amino acids. CDR1 SQVTM and CDR2 ANQGSEA come from the germline V gene. The sample taken for sequencing was peripheral blood. V usage is TRBV29-1 and J usage is TRBJ1-1, with TRBD1 matching 11 bases. The source of this sequence is a young man who had recovered from COVID-19. CDR3 bases: TGCAGCGGAGGACAGGGGGCCGGTGAAGCTTTCTTT. Protein product: CSGGQGAGEAFF.